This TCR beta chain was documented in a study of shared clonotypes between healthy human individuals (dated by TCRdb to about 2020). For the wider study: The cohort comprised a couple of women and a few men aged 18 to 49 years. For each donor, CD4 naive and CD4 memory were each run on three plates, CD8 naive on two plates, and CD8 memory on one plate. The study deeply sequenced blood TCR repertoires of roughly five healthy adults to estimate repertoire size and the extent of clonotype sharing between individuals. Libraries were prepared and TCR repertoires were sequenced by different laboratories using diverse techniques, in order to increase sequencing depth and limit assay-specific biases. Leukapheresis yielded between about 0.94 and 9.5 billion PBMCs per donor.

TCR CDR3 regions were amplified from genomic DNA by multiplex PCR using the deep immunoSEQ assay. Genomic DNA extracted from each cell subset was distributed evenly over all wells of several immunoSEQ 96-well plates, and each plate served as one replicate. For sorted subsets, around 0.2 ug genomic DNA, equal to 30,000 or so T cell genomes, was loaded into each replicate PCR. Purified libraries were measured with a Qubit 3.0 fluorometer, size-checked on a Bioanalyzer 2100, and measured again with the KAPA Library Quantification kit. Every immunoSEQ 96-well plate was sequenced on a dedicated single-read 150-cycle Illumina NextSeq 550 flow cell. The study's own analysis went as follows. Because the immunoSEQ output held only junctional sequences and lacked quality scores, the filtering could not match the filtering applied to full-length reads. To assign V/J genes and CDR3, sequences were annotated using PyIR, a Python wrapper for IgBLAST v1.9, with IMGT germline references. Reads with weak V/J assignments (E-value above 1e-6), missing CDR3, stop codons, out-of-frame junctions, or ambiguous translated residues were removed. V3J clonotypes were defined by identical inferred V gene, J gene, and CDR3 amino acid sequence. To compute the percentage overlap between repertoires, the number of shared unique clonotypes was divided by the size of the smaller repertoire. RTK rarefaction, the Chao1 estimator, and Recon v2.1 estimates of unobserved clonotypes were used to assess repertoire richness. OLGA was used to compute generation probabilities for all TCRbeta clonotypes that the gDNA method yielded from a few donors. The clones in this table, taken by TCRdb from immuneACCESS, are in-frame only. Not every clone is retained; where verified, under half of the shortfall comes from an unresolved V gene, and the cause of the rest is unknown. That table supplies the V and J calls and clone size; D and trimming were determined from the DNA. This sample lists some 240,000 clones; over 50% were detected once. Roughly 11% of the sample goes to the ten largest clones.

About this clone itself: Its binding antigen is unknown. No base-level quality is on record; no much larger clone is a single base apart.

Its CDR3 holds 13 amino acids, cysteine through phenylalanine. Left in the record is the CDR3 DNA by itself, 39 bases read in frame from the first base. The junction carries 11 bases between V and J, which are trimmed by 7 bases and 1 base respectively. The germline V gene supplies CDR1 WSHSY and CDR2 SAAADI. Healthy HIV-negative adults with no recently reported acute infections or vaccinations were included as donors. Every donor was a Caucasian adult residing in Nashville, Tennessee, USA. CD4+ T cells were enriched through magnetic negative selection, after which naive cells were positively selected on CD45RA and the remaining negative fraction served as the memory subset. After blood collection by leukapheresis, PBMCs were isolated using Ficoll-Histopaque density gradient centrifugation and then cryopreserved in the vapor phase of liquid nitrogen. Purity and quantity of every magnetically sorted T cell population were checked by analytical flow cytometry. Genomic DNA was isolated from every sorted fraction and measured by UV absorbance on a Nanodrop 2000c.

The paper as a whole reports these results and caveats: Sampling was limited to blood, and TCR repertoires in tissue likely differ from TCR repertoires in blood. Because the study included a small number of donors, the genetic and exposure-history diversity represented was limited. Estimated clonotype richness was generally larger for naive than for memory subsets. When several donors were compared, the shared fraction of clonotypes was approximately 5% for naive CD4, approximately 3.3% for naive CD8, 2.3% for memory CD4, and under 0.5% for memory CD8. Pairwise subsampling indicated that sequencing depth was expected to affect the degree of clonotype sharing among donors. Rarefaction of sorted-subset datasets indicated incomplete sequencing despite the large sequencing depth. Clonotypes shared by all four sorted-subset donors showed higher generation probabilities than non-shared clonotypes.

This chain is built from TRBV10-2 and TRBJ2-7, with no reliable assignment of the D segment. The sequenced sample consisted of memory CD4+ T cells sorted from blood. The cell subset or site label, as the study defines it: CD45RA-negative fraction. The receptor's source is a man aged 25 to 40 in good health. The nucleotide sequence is TGCGCCAGCACCGGCGTCCTATCCTACGAGCAGTACTTC. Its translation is CASTGVLSYEQYF.